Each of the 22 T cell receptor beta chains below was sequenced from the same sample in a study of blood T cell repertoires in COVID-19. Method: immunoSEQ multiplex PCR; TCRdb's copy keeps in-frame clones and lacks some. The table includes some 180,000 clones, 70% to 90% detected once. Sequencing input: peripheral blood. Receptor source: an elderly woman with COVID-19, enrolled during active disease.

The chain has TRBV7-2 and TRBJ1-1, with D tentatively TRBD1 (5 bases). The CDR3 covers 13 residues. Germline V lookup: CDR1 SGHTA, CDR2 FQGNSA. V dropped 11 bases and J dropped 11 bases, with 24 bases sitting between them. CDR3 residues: CAVAPGFFECAFF. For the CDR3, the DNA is TGTGCCGTCGCTCCAGGGTTTTTTGAATGTGCTTTCTTT.

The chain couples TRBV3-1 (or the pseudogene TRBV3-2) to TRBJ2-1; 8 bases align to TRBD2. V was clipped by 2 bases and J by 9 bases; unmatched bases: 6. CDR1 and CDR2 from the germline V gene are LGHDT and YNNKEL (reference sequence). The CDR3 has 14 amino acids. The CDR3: CASSQSRGGIEQFF. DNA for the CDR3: TGTGCCAGCAGCCAATCTCGGGGGGGGATTGAGCAGTTCTTC.

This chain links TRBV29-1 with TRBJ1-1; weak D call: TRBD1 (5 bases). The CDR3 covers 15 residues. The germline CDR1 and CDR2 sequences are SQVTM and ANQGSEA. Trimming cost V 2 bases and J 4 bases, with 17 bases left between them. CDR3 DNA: TGCAGCGTTGAATCGGTCGGCTGGAGGGGCACTGAAGCTTTCTTT. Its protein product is CSVESVGWRGTEAFF.

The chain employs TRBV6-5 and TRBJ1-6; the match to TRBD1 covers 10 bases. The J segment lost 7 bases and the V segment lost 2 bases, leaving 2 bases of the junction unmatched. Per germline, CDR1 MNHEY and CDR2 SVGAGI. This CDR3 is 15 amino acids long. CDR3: CASSYGDRGNSPLHF. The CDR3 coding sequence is TGTGCCAGCAGTTACGGGGACAGGGGAAATTCACCCCTCCACTTT.

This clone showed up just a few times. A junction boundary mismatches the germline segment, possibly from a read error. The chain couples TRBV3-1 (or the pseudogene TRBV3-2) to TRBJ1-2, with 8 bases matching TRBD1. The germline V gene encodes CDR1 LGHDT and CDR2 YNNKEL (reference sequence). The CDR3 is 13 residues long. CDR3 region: CASSEDRGYGYTF. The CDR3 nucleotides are TGTGCCAGCAGCGAAGACAGGGGCTATGGCTACACCTTC.

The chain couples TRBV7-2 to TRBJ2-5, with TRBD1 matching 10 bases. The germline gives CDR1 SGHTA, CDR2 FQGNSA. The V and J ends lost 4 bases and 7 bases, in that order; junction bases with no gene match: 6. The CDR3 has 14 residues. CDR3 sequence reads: CASSSRQGAATQYF. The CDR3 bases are TGTGCCAGCAGCTCACGACAGGGGGCGGCGACCCAGTACTTC.

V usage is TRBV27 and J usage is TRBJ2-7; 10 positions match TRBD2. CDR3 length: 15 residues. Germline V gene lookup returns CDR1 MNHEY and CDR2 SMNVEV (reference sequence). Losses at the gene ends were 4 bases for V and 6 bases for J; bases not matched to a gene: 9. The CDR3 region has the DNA TGTGCCAGCAGTTCGAGGGCTAGCGGGAGCTTCGAGCAGTACTTC. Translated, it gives CASSSRASGSFEQYF.

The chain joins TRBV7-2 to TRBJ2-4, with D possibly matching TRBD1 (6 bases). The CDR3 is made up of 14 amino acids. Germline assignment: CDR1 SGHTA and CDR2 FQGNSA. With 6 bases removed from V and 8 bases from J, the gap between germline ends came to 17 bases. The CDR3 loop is CASRRGTGPDIQYF. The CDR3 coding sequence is TGTGCCAGCAGACGGGGAACAGGGCCCGACATTCAGTACTTC.

The CDR3 is CASSSPTSGEETQYF. CDR3 bases: TGTGCCAGCAGCTCTCCGACCTCCGGGGAAGAGACCCAGTACTTC. The chain uses TRBV7-2 and TRBJ2-5; D may be TRBD2 (5 bases). CDR3 size: 15 residues. Trimming removed 4 bases at V and 3 bases at J, with 15 bases between. CDR1 SGHTA and CDR2 FQGNSA come from the germline V gene.

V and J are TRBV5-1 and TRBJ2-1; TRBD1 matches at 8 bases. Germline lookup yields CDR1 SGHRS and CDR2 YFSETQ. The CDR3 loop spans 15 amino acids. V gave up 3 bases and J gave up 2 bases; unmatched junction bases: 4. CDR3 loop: CASSSGQGAYNEQFF. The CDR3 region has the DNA TGCGCCAGCAGCTCCGGACAGGGTGCCTACAATGAGCAGTTCTTC.

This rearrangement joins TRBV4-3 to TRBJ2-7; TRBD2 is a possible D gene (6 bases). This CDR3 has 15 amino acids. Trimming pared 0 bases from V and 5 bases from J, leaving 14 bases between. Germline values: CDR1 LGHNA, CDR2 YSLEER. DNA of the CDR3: TGCGCCAGCAGCCAAGATCTCGGGAGCTTCAACGAGCAGTACTTC. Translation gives CASSQDLGSFNEQYF.

Here the CDR3 reads CASSQDRGGYGYTF. In DNA, the CDR3 is TGCGCCAGCAGCCAAGACAGGGGCGGCTATGGCTACACCTTC. The V and J genes are TRBV4-3 and TRBJ1-2, with a tentative D call TRBD1 (6 bases). Germline V gene sequence: CDR1 LGHNA, CDR2 YSLEER. This CDR3 spans 14 amino acids. V gave up 0 bases and J gave up 4 bases, with 9 bases separating them.

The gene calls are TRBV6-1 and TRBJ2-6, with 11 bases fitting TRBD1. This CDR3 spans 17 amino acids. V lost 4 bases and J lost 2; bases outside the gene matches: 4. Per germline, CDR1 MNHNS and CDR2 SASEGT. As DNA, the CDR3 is TGTGCCAGCAGTGGGACAGGGGGCGCCCCTGGGGCCAACGTCCTGACTTTC. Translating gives CASSGTGGAPGANVLTF.

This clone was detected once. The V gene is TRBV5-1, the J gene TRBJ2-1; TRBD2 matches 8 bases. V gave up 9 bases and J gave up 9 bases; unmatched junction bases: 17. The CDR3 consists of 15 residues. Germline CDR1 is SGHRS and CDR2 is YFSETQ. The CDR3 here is CATKEERTSNSEQFF. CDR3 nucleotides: TGCGCCACCAAGGAGGAAAGGACTAGCAACAGTGAGCAGTTCTTC. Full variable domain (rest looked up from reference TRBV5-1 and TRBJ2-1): KAGVTQTPRYLIKTRGQQVTLSCSPISGHRSVSWYQQTPGQGLQFLFEYFSETQRNKGNFPGRFSGRQFSNSRSEMNVSTLELGDSALYLCATKEERTSNSEQFFGPGTRLTVL.

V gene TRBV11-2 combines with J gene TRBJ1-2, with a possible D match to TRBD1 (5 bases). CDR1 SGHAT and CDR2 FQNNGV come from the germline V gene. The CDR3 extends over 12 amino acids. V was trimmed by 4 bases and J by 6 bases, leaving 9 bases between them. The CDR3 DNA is TGTGCCAGCAGCTCGGAGGGGAATGGCTACACCTTC. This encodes CASSSEGNGYTF.

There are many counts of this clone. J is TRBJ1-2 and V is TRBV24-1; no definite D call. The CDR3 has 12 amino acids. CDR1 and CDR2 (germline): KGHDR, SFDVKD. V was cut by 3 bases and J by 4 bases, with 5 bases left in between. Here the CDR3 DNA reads TGTGCCACCAGTGATAACGGCTATGGCTACACCTTC. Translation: CATSDNGYGYTF.

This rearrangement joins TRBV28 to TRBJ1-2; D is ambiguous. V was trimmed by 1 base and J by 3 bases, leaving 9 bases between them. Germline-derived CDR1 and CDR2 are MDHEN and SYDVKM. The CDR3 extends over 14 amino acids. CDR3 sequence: CASSLLQPDYGYTF. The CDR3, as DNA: TGTGCCAGCAGTTTATTACAGCCAGACTATGGCTACACCTTC.

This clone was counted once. CDR3 in amino acids: CAGATNTEAFF. As DNA, the CDR3 is TGTGCCGGGGCCACGAACACTGAAGCTTTCTTT. The V gene is TRBV18, the J gene TRBJ1-1, with D perhaps TRBD1 (5 bases). V was cut by 11 bases and J by 1 base, with 8 bases left in between. CDR1 is KGHSH and CDR2 is LQKENI in the germline V gene. CDR3 length equals 11 residues.

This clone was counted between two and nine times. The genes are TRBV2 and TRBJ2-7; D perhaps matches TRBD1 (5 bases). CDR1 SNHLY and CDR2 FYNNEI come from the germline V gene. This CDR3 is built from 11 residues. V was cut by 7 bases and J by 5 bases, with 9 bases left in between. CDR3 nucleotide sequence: TGTGCCAGCACAGGGTTCCACGAGCAGTACTTC. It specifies CASTGFHEQYF.

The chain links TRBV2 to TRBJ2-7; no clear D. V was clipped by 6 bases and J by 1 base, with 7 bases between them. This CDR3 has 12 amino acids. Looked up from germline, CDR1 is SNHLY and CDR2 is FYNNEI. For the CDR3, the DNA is TGTGCCAGCAGGGGCAGTTCCTACGAGCAGTACTTC. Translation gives CASRGSSYEQYF.

The CDR3 region has the DNA TGTGCCAGCAGGCACAGCGGGGGTGAGACCCAGTACTTC. This sequence encodes CASRHSGGETQYF. The rearrangement links TRBV27 to TRBJ2-5; 8 positions match TRBD2. V trimming: 6 bases; J trimming: 5 bases; junction bases outside the gene matches: 5. Per the germline V gene, CDR1 is MNHEY and CDR2 is SMNVEV (reference sequence). The CDR3 extends over 13 amino acids.

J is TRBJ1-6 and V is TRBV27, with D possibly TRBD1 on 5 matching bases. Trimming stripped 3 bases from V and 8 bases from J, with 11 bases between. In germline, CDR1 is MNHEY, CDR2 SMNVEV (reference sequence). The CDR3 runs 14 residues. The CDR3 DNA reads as TGTGCCAGCAGTTTTAAGGGGATTCATTCACCCCTCCACTTT. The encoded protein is CASSFKGIHSPLHF.